Shown below are 12 T cell receptor beta chains from a single sample sequenced in a study of OX40 agonist ivuxolimab in advanced cancers. Some clones are missing from TCRdb's copy, which holds only in-frame ones; the method was immunoSEQ multiplex PCR. The table shows roughly 80,000 clones, with approximately 89% occurring only once. The specimen comprised CD4+ or CD8+ T cells sorted from blood, sampled in a trial of the OX40 agonist ivuxolimab. The receptor set was obtained from an adult with an advanced solid tumor such as melanoma, head and neck, liver or kidney cancer.

The chain has TRBV27 and TRBJ1-5, with D unresolved. CDR1 MNHEY and CDR2 SMNVEV come from the germline V gene (reference sequence). V shed 8 bases and J shed 3 bases, with 8 bases lying between them. This CDR3 region has 12 residues. Here the CDR3 DNA reads TGTGCCAGCGGGCGGAACAATCAGCCCCAGCATTTT. Its translation is CASGRNNQPQHF.

The chain has TRBV7-2 and TRBJ1-5, with 8 bases fitting TRBD1. CDR1 and CDR2 (germline): SGHTA, FQGNSA. The CDR3 spans 15 residues. Losses at the gene ends were 5 bases for V and 3 bases for J; bases not matched to a gene: 6. CDR3 region: CASSLRQGTNQPQHF. In DNA form, the CDR3 reads TGTGCCAGCAGCCTTAGACAGGGGACCAATCAGCCCCAGCATTTT.

This chain links TRBV7-8 with TRBJ2-5; D gene ambiguous. The CDR3 is 15 residues long. V gave up 4 bases and J gave up 2 bases, with 14 bases separating them. Germline V gene data show CDR1 as SGHVS and CDR2 as FQNEAQ. The CDR3 loop reads CASSYSGVGQETQYF. The DNA of the CDR3 is TGTGCCAGCAGCTATAGTGGGGTAGGACAAGAGACCCAGTACTTC. Full variable domain (missing parts from reference TRBV7-8 and TRBJ2-5): GAGVSQSPRYKVAKRGQDVALRCDPISGHVSLFWYQQALGQGPEFLTYFQNEAQLDKSGLPSDRFFAERPEGSVSTLKIQRTQQEDSAVYLCASSYSGVGQETQYFGPGTRLLVL.

This chain links TRBV5-4 with TRBJ2-2; D call uncertain. Germline V gene lookup returns CDR1 SGHNT and CDR2 YYREEE (reference sequence). This CDR3 is built from 15 residues. V lost 1 base, J lost 0 bases, and 7 bases lay in between. CDR3 bases: TGTGCCAGCAGCTTGTTAGGAGCGAACACCGGGGAGCTGTTTTTT. It translates to CASSLLGANTGELFF.

With regard to this clone: The identical CDR3 is also encoded by other nucleotide sequences in the sample. This chain connects TRBV7-2 to TRBJ2-7; D is uncertain. Germline V lookup: CDR1 SGHTA, CDR2 FQGNSA. Trimming removed 2 bases from V and 3 bases from J, with 2 bases in between. This CDR3 comprises 11 residues. This CDR3 reads CASSLSYEQYF. CDR3 DNA sequence: TGTGCCAGCAGCTTAAGCTACGAGCAGTACTTC.

This chain links TRBV28 with TRBJ1-1, with unresolved D. CDR3 size: 13 residues. V shed 3 bases and J shed 10 bases, with 15 bases lying between them. Germline values: CDR1 MDHEN, CDR2 SYDVKM. Here the CDR3 reads CASSFFKLGGAFF. CDR3 DNA: TGTGCCAGCAGTTTTTTTAAACTTGGCGGAGCTTTCTTT.

As regards this clone: Other DNA sequences of this sample code for an identical CDR3. V and J are TRBV5-1 and TRBJ1-1; D is possibly TRBD1 (6 bases). The CDR3 runs 14 residues. The germline V and J ends were trimmed by 4 bases and 1 base, with 11 bases remaining between them. Germline lookup yields CDR1 SGHRS and CDR2 YFSETQ. This CDR3 is CASSLEQGNTEAFF. CDR3 DNA: TGCGCCAGCAGCCTAGAACAGGGGAACACTGAAGCTTTCTTT. Variable domain in full (rest from reference TRBV5-1 and TRBJ1-1): KAGVTQTPRYLIKTRGQQVTLSCSPISGHRSVSWYQQTPGQGLQFLFEYFSETQRNKGNFPGRFSGRQFSNSRSEMNVSTLELGDSALYLCASSLEQGNTEAFFGQGTRLTVV.

This clone appeared a single time. The chain employs TRBV7-2 and TRBJ1-6, with D perhaps TRBD1 (5 bases). The V gene lost 3 bases and the J gene lost 3 bases, with 18 bases spanning the gap. Germline V gives CDR1 SGHTA, CDR2 FQGNSA. This CDR3 has 18 residues. The chain's CDR3 is CASSLGIARANYNSPLHF. CDR3 bases: TGTGCCAGCAGCTTGGGAATCGCCAGGGCGAACTATAATTCACCCCTCCACTTT.

V and J are TRBV10-3 and TRBJ2-3, with TRBD2 as a possible D gene (6 bases). The CDR3 has 14 amino acids. Trimming took off 6 bases at V and 5 bases at J, with 15 bases between the two ends. Germline V lookup: CDR1 ENHRY, CDR2 SYGVKD. CDR3 nucleotides: TGTGCCATCAGAGCGGGCCAATTCGGAGATACGCAGTATTTT. Translating it yields CAIRAGQFGDTQYF.

The J gene is TRBJ1-1, the V gene TRBV28; D might be TRBD1 (5 bases). V dropped 2 bases and J dropped 1 base, with 8 bases sitting between them. Germline values: CDR1 MDHEN, CDR2 SYDVKM. CDR3 length: 14 residues. The CDR3 region has the DNA TGTGCCAGCAGTTTAGGACAAAAGAACACTGAAGCTTTCTTT. Its protein is CASSLGQKNTEAFF.

The V and J genes are TRBV2 and TRBJ2-1; 10 bases align to TRBD2. The junction had 4 bases not matched to a gene; V was cut back by 5 bases and J by 6 bases. The CDR3 has 14 amino acids. The germline V gene has CDR1 SNHLY and CDR2 FYNNEI. The CDR3 nucleotides read TGTGCCAGCAGTAGACTAGCGGGCCGCAATGAGCAGTTCTTC. This gives the protein CASSRLAGRNEQFF.

The rearrangement uses TRBV18 and TRBJ2-3, with D perhaps matching TRBD2 (6 bases). V shed 3 bases and J shed 3 bases, with 19 bases lying between them. The CDR3 is 17 residues long. CDR1 and CDR2 from the germline V gene are KGHSH and LQKENI. The CDR3 nucleotides are TGTGCCAGCTCACCCGCACGGGACCCCGGGAGTACAGATACGCAGTATTTT. Encoded protein: CASSPARDPGSTDTQYF.